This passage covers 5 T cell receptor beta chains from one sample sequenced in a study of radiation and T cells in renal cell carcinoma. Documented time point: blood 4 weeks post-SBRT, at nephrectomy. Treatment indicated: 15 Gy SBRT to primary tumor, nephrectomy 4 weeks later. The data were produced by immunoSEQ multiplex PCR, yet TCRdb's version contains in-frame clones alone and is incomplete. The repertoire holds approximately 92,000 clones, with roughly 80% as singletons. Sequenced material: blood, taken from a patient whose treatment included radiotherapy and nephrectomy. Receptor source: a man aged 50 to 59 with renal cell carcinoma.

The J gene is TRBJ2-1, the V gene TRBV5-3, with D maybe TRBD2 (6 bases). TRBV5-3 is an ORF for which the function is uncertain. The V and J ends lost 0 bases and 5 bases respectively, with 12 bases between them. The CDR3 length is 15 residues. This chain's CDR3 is CARSLVLASNNEQFF. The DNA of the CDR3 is TGTGCCAGAAGCTTGGTGCTAGCGTCCAACAATGAGCAGTTCTTC.

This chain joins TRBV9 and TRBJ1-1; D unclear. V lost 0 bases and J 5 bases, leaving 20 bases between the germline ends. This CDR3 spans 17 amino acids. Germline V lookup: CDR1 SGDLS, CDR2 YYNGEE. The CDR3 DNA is TGTGCCAGCAGCGTAGCGGCCGCGATTGGGATGAGAACTGAAGCTTTCTTT. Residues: CASSVAAAIGMRTEAFF.

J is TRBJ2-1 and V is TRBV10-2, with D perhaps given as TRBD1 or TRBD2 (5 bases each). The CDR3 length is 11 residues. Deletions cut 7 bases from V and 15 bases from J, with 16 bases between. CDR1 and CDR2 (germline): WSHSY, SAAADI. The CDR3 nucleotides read TGCGCCAGCACCGAGGGGCTAGTAACGTTCTTC. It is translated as CASTEGLVTFF.

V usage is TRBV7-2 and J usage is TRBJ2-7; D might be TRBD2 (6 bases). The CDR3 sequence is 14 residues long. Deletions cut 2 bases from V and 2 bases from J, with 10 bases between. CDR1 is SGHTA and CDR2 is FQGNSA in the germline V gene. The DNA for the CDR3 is TGTGCCAGCAGCTTATTTTGGGGGGCCTACGAGCAGTACTTC. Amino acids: CASSLFWGAYEQYF.

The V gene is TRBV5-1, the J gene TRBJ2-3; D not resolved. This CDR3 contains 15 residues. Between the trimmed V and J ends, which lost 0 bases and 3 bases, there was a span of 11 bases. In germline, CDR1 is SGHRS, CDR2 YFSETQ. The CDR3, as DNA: TGCGCCAGCAGCTTGGGGGTCGATTGGACAGATACGCAGTATTTT. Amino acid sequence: CASSLGVDWTDTQYF. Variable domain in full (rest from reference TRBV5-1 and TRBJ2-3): KAGVTQTPRYLIKTRGQQVTLSCSPISGHRSVSWYQQTPGQGLQFLFEYFSETQRNKGNFPGRFSGRQFSNSRSEMNVSTLELGDSALYLCASSLGVDWTDTQYFGPGTRLTVL.